A single TCR beta chain is shown here with its context. This specimen comes from a study of long-term antiretroviral therapy in people with HIV. The CDR3 contains 14 residues. Germline-derived CDR1 and CDR2 are MNHEY and SMNVEV (reference sequence). V was pared by 5 bases and J by 8 bases, with 9 bases of the junction left unmatched. Researchers report immunoSEQ v3.0 was run at survey level. Sequencing used immunoSEQ multiplex PCR; TCRdb keeps in-frame clones, though not all of them. The sample contains 15,000 to 20,000 clones, roughly 88% of which appear only once. The chain combines TRBV27 with TRBJ1-2; the match to TRBD1 covers 9 bases. The receptor was isolated from a woman aged 25 to 39 with HIV. Sequences were derived from unsorted PBMCs, sampled 2.2 to 2.4 years before starting antiretroviral therapy. The DNA of the CDR3 is TGTGCCAGCAGTGCCCGACAGGGGGTGGGGGGCTACACCTTC. The encoded protein is CASSARQGVGGYTF.